A selection of T cell receptor beta chains follows, all from one sample in a study of T cell repertoires in cytomegalovirus infection. Which antigens these TCRs recognize remains unknown. TCRdb recomputed calls from the reads with MiXCR, one row per CDR3 protein. The table includes roughly 350,000 distinct CDR3 sequences, about 35% detected once. The specimen comprised cultured PBMCs, sampled from culture after CMV antigen stimulation. The receptors shown here come from a human donor in good health (CMV status not recorded). Some clones in this sample may be carry-over from other donors' samples. CDR3s include the opening cysteine and the closing phenylalanine or tryptophan. Each record gives: D gene, J gene, clone size, V gene, CDR3 protein, CDR3 DNA. The D gene is left open where the match is weak. The listing skips clone size in some rows; elsewhere it reads once, few, many or a size class.

>.|TRBJ1-1|.|TRBV12-3/TRBV12-4
CASSPRTGMGTEAFF
TGTGCCAGCAGTCCTAGAACAGGGATGGGGACTGAAGCTTTCTTT
>.|TRBJ1-1|.|TRBV27
CASSFLQGSTEAFF
TGTGCCAGCAGTTTTTTGCAGGGTTCGACTGAAGCTTTCTTT
>.|TRBJ1-1|few|TRBV7-2
CASSFLDGGAFF
TGTGCCAGCAGCTTTTTAGACGGAGGGGCTTTCTTT
>TRBD1|TRBJ1-5|.|TRBV7-2
CASSRQGVSNQPQHF
TGTGCCAGCAGCAGACAGGGCGTTAGCAATCAGCCCCAGCATTTT
>TRBD1|TRBJ2-3|few|TRBV6-2/TRBV6-3
CASSLPGQGIGGRTDTQYF
TGTGCCAGCAGTCTACCGGGACAGGGAATTGGCGGCCGCACAGATACGCAGTATTTT
>TRBD1|TRBJ2-1|few|TRBV7-8
CASSLWTGGYRNEQFF
TGTGCCAGCAGCTTATGGACAGGGGGATATAGAAATGAGCAGTTCTTC
>TRBD2|TRBJ2-3|.|TRBV20-1
CSARAYSSGQTPSTDTQYF
TGCAGTGCTAGAGCCTACTCTAGCGGGCAGACACCAAGCACAGATACGCAGTATTTT
>.|TRBJ2-2|few|TRBV7-6
CASSLDPPSFTGELFF
TGTGCCAGCAGCTTAGATCCTCCAAGTTTCACCGGGGAGCTGTTTTTT
>.|TRBJ2-1|.|TRBV7-2
CASSPVGSSHNEQFF
TGTGCCAGCAGCCCTGTCGGGAGCTCCCACAATGAGCAGTTCTTC
>TRBD2|TRBJ2-7|.|TRBV12-3/TRBV12-4
CASSLGTSGIEQYF
TGTGCCAGCAGTTTAGGGACTAGCGGGATCGAGCAGTACTTC